This TCR beta chain was documented in a study of cytomegalovirus exposure and HLA in healthy donors. CDR1 and CDR2 from the germline V gene are SGHDT and YYEEEE. The CDR3 has 16 amino acids. The ends lost 3 bases at V and 7 bases at J; junction bases unmatched: 10. The table came from immunoSEQ multiplex PCR; TCRdb's copy has only in-frame clones and leaves some out. Here the sample spans roughly 130,000 clones, almost 85% being singletons. V and J are TRBV5-6 and TRBJ2-1, with 10 nucleotides matching TRBD2. The sample consisted of PBMCs. This sequence originates from a woman in her thirties in good health and CMV-seronegative. CDR3 amino acids: CASSSLGASGGNEQFF. As DNA, the CDR3 is TGTGCCAGCAGCTCCCTCGGCGCTAGCGGGGGAAATGAGCAGTTCTTC.